The subject of this entry is one TCR beta chain. The antigen is undetermined. The CDR3 runs to 15 residues. CDR1 is SGHRS and CDR2 is YFSETQ in the germline V gene. Trimming removed 1 base from V and 8 bases from J, with 13 bases in between. This record belongs to a study of cytomegalovirus exposure and HLA in healthy donors. Study overall: Within an early data release were 80 million to 90 million unique TCRs drawn from HLA-typed donors.

Findings and caveats of the study: The study put some 160 TCR beta chains on its list as cytomegalovirus-associated.

A multiplex PCR was run with 60 Vbeta primers and 13 Jbeta primers. Measured with immunoSEQ multiplex PCR; TCRdb has only the in-frame clones, and not every one. The data hold 150,000 to 200,000 clones, with about three quarters observed a single time. Each donor was nominally healthy when sampled (though unrecorded immune exposures were likely). Sequencing was done on a sample of PBMCs. The genes are TRBV5-1 and TRBJ1-6; unclear D gene. The TCR comes from a man younger than 35 in good health and CMV-seronegative. The CDR3 spells CASSLSGFGDSPLHF. The CDR3 bases are TGCGCCAGCAGCTTGTCGGGGTTCGGGGATTCACCCCTCCACTTT. Looking up the rest from reference TRBV5-1 and TRBJ1-6 gives the full variable domain: KAGVTQTPRYLIKTRGQQVTLSCSPISGHRSVSWYQQTPGQGLQFLFEYFSETQRNKGNFPGRFSGRQFSNSRSEMNVSTLELGDSALYLCASSLSGFGDSPLHFGNGTRLTVT.